This T cell receptor beta chain came from a study of blood T cell repertoires in COVID-19. About the study: The samples span acute and convalescent COVID-19 from the United States, Italy and Spain. Sources were T cells, B-cell-depleted T cells, or PBMCs; the material itself was cDNA or gDNA.

The CDR3 has 12 residues. The ends were cut back, 8 bases at V and 6 bases at J, with 8 bases in the middle. CDR1 and CDR2 from the germline V gene are MNHEY and SMNVEV (reference sequence). As originally analysed: Estimation of nucleated cell counts relied on the amplification of reference gene primers. Sequencing used immunoSEQ multiplex PCR; TCRdb keeps in-frame clones, though not all of them. V and J calls and clone size are given by that table; D and trimming were obtained from the DNA. The sample includes about 220,000 clones, roughly 84% of them seen just once. V usage is TRBV27 and J usage is TRBJ1-6; no reliable D call. Sample: peripheral blood. The receptor was derived from a woman older than 75 with acute or convalescent COVID-19. The CDR3 is CASFSGNSPLHF. The CDR3 DNA reads as TGTGCCAGCTTTTCGGGTAATTCACCCCTCCACTTT.